Presented here are 7 T cell receptor beta chains from one specimen sequenced in a study of PD-1 blockade in classical Hodgkin lymphoma (dated by TCRdb to 2020 to 2021). The sample's time point label is to be understood as: cycle 2 day 1 (C2D1) of nivolumab. Every trial patient had relapsed following autologous stem cell transplantation, and prior brentuximab vedotin exposure was what differed among cohorts A, B and C. Library construction relied on the immunoSEQ multiplex PCR assay. Not all clones reach the TCRdb copy of this immuneACCESS table, which keeps in-frame sequences only. Checked studies attribute under half of the gap to unresolved V genes and leave the rest unexplained. The table for this sample lists 100,000 or so clones; 85% to 90% of them were counted only once. Of the sample, approximately 6.3% is held by the ten largest clones. The specimen comprised peripheral blood mononuclear cells (PBMCs), sampled before the second cycle of nivolumab. The receptors originated from a human donor with classical Hodgkin lymphoma.

The chain employs TRBV11-2 and TRBJ2-7; TRBD2 might be the D (5 bases). CDR3 length equals 15 residues. Trimming shortened V by 3 bases and J by 5 bases, and 17 bases separated the two germline ends. Germline V gene lookup returns CDR1 SGHAT and CDR2 FQNNGV. This CDR3 is CASSLPPRGYDEQYF. In nucleotides, the CDR3 is TGTGCCAGCAGCTTGCCCCCCCGAGGGTATGACGAGCAGTACTTC.

This chain joins TRBV18 and TRBJ2-5; TRBD2 aligns across 7 bases. The CDR3 contains 15 residues. Trimming took 1 base from V and 3 from J; bases not matched to a gene: 5. The germline V gene has CDR1 KGHSH and CDR2 LQKENI. The chain's CDR3 is CASSPLLADKETQYF. CDR3 nucleotide sequence: TGTGCCAGCTCACCACTCCTAGCGGATAAAGAGACCCAGTACTTC.

The chain joins TRBV4-1 to TRBJ2-7, with TRBD1 identical over 9 bases. The ends lost 1 base at V and 3 bases at J; junction bases unmatched: 7. The CDR3 has 16 amino acids. Looked up from germline, CDR1 is MGHRA and CDR2 is YSYEKL. CDR3 region: CASSQAPRDRDYEQYF. CDR3 DNA sequence: TGCGCCAGCAGCCAAGCACCACGGGACAGGGACTACGAGCAGTACTTC.

This chain connects TRBV19 to TRBJ2-1; TRBD2 matches 10 bases. V was clipped by 2 bases and J by 4 bases; unmatched bases: 2. Germline CDR1 LNHDA, CDR2 SQIVND (reference sequence). The CDR3 consists of 15 residues. The CDR3 coding sequence is TGTGCCAGTAGTATAAGCGGGGGGGATTACAATGAGCAGTTCTTC. Its translation is CASSISGGDYNEQFF.

The chain couples TRBV2 to TRBJ2-7, with TRBD2 matching 9 bases. The CDR3 length is 12 residues. Germline assignment: CDR1 SNHLY and CDR2 FYNNEI. The ends lost 5 bases at V and 12 bases at J; junction bases unmatched: 8. CDR3 sequence reads: CASSFDSGRTYF. The DNA of the CDR3 is TGTGCCAGCAGTTTTGACAGCGGGAGGACGTACTTC.

The genes are TRBV5-6 and TRBJ2-5; D remains unclear. The CDR3 totals 12 residues. Germline CDR1 reads SGHDT; CDR2 reads YYEEEE. Trimming stripped 4 bases from V and 5 bases from J, with 9 bases between. In nucleotides, the CDR3 is TGTGCCAGCAGCAAAGATCCCGAGACCCAGTACTTC. Translated, it gives CASSKDPETQYF.

The rearrangement links TRBV10-3 to TRBJ1-1, with no clear D. Germline CDR1 and CDR2: ENHRY and SYGVKD. Trimming took 2 bases from V and 3 from J, leaving 10 bases between them. This CDR3 has 14 amino acids. The CDR3 nucleotides read TGTGCCATCAGTGAGCCAACACGACACACTGAAGCTTTCTTT. Translated: CAISEPTRHTEAFF.